The T cell receptor (beta chain) described here comes from a study of T cells in Graves' hyperthyroidism and ophthalmopathy. Regarding the study as a whole: Classification by a 13 V-J model distinguished ophthalmopathy from stable hyperthyroidism.

This CDR3 is built from 14 residues. The germline gives CDR1 SGHAT, CDR2 FQNNGV. The trim removed 2 bases at V and 2 bases at J, leaving 2 bases unmatched. The hyperthyroidism patients had all been newly diagnosed, and their disease duration was under 2 months. Their ages ranged from 18 to 65 years. Based on clinical symptoms, serum thyroxine and TRAb, thyroid ultrasound and orbital computed tomography, diagnoses were reached. This clonotype came up many times. Its antigen is not identified. Amplification of TCR beta CDR3 regions used RNA as the template. A first-round RT-PCR of the TCR CDR3 used the HTBI primer set. MiXCR, run by TCRdb on the multiplex PCR reads, gives a single entry per CDR3 protein. Seen here are 400,000 to 550,000 distinct CDR3 sequences, approximately 15% observed once, and the top ten hold less than 20%.

This receptor was taken from a woman under 30 with Graves' hyperthyroidism. V and J are TRBV11-2 and TRBJ2-5, with 7 bases identical to TRBD2. The specimen sequenced was blood. The chain's CDR3 is CASSLRGLQETQYF. CDR3 DNA sequence: TGTGCCAGCAGCTTACGGGGACTACAAGAGACCCAGTACTTC. Full variable domain (remainder filled in from reference TRBV11-2 and TRBJ2-5): EAGVAQSPRYKIIEKRQSVAFWCNPISGHATLYWYQQILGQGPKLLIQFQNNGVVDDSQLPKDRFSAERLKGVDSTLKIQPAKLEDSAVYLCASSLRGLQETQYFGPGTRLLVL.